This note documents a single T cell receptor (beta chain) sequence. This entry is derived from a study of T cell changes during pregnancy in multiple sclerosis. Germline CDR1 reads MDHEN; CDR2 reads SYDVKM. The V and J ends lost 6 bases and 2 bases respectively, with 14 bases between them. This CDR3 comprises 14 residues. The table came from immunoSEQ multiplex PCR; TCRdb's copy has only in-frame clones and leaves some out. The profile covers almost 35,000 clones, with about nine tenths appearing a single time and around an eighth taken by the ten largest. The TCR sequence derives from a female donor with multiple sclerosis, enrolled in a pregnancy study. The chain recombines TRBV28 with TRBJ2-7; maybe TRBD2 (5 bases). Specimen: CD8+ T cells from peripheral blood mononuclear cells, collected in the first trimester of pregnancy. CDR3 loop: CASSETGVTYEQYF. DNA of the CDR3: TGTGCCAGCAGCGAAACCGGGGTAACCTACGAGCAGTACTTC.